The 27 T cell receptor beta chains presented below share a single source sample, sequenced in a study of cytomegalovirus exposure and HLA in healthy donors. A multiplex PCR was run with 60 Vbeta primers and 13 Jbeta primers. Only in-frame clones appear in the TCRdb table, and some are missing; sequencing was by immunoSEQ multiplex PCR. This table holds some 130,000 clones, around four fifths found once. The specimen was PBMCs. The receptor source for this set is a male donor in good health and CMV-seronegative.

As for this clone: The same CDR3 can be traced to other DNA sequences in this sample. This sequence joins TRBV7-2 and TRBJ1-1, with D tentatively TRBD1 (5 bases). The CDR3 loop spans 14 amino acids. CDR1 SGHTA and CDR2 FQGNSA come from the germline V gene. Trimming removed 2 bases from V and 0 bases from J, with 7 bases in between. The CDR3 bases are TGTGCCAGCAGCTTACAGGGATTGAACACTGAAGCTTTCTTT. It codes for CASSLQGLNTEAFF.

A word on this clone: This CDR3 is also generated by other DNA sequences in the sample. This chain uses TRBV27 with TRBJ2-3; TRBD2 matches at 10 bases. The CDR3 sequence is 15 residues long. CDR1 MNHEY and CDR2 SMNVEV come from the germline V gene (reference sequence). V lost 4 bases and J lost 3; bases outside the gene matches: 4. The CDR3 here is CASSSPSGSTDTQYF. CDR3 DNA sequence: TGTGCCAGCAGTTCCCCTAGCGGGAGTACAGATACGCAGTATTTT.

The chain carries TRBV6-1 and TRBJ1-5, with D possibly TRBD1 on 5 matching bases. Trimming left V 0 bases short and J 4 bases short, with 10 bases between. This CDR3 spans 15 amino acids. CDR1 is MNHNS and CDR2 is SASEGT in the germline V gene. This CDR3 reads CASSEAAGGNQPQHF. The CDR3, as DNA: TGTGCCAGCAGTGAAGCTGCCGGGGGTAATCAGCCCCAGCATTTT.

This clone was seen only once. The chain couples TRBV6-5 to TRBJ2-3; D is perhaps TRBD2 (5 bases). V shed 2 bases and J shed 3 bases, with 15 bases lying between them. CDR1 MNHEY and CDR2 SVGAGI come from the germline V gene. The CDR3 spans 16 residues. CDR3 protein: CASSYTRSPGTDTQYF. The CDR3 DNA reads TGTGCCAGCAGTTACACCCGATCACCGGGGACAGATACGCAGTATTTT.

Regarding this clone: Relative to the germline gene, one junction end is altered; a read error may explain this. This CDR3 reads CASSQGGEKAF. The CDR3, as DNA: TGTGCCAGCAGCCAGGGAGGGGAAAAAGCCTTC. J is TRBJ1-2 and V is TRBV4-2; D might be TRBD1 (5 bases). This CDR3 is 11 amino acids long. Germline V CDR1 and CDR2: LGHNA, YNFKEQ.

This clone was observed a few times. V usage is TRBV21-1 and J usage is TRBJ1-3; no check of the table's D call, TRBD1, against the DNA was made. TRBV21-1 is an annotated pseudogene. The CDR3 consists of 16 residues. Written as DNA, the CDR3 is TGTGCCAGCAGCAAAGGGCAGGAACACTCTGGAAACACCATATATTTT. Translated: CASSKGQEHSGNTIYF.

The genes are TRBV7-3 and TRBJ2-2; 9 nucleotides line up with TRBD1. The CDR3 is made up of 18 amino acids. Germline CDR1 SGHTA, CDR2 FQGTGA. Trimming cost V 5 bases and J 4 bases; bases outside gene matches: 14. The CDR3 reads CASSVTGGAYLSTGELFF. DNA of the CDR3: TGTGCCAGCAGCGTCACAGGGGGCGCTTATCTGAGCACCGGGGAGCTGTTTTTT. The entire variable domain, with the rest obtained from reference TRBV7-3 and TRBJ2-2, is as follows: GAGVSQTPSNKVTEKGKYVELRCDPISGHTALYWYRQSLGQGPEFLIYFQGTGAADDSGLPNDRFFAVRPEGSVSTLKIQRTERGDSAVYLCASSVTGGAYLSTGELFFGEGSRLTVL.

This chain joins TRBV20-1 and TRBJ2-1; 7 bases map to TRBD1. Unmatched junction bases numbered 3, after V lost 4 bases and J lost 9 bases. Per germline, CDR1 DFQATT and CDR2 SNEGSKA (reference sequence). The CDR3 is 11 residues long. CDR3: CSATRTGEQFF. CDR3 nucleotide sequence: TGCAGTGCTACCCGGACAGGTGAGCAGTTCTTC.

V is TRBV4-2 and J is TRBJ1-3; TRBD1 aligns across 7 bases. J was trimmed by 0 bases and V by 2 bases; bases with no gene match: 7. This CDR3 spans 17 amino acids. CDR1 and CDR2 from the germline V gene are LGHNA and YNFKEQ. This CDR3 reads CASSQIFGTASGNTIYF. CDR3 nucleotide sequence: TGTGCCAGCAGCCAAATATTTGGGACAGCCTCTGGAAACACCATATATTTT.

This chain connects TRBV28 to TRBJ2-4, with TRBD1 matching 8 bases. The V gene end was trimmed by 8 bases and the J gene end by 4 bases; junction bases not matched to a gene: 10. The CDR3 is 15 amino acids. Germline V gene sequence: CDR1 MDHEN, CDR2 SYDVKM. CDR3 region: CASRMLQGGKNIQYF. CDR3 sequence (DNA): TGTGCCAGCCGCATGCTACAGGGGGGTAAAAACATTCAGTACTTC.

CDR3 DNA: TGTGCCAGCAGCTTTTCTAGCGGGACTCTTCAAGAGACCCAGTACTTC. Its protein product is CASSFSSGTLQETQYF. The rearrangement links TRBV11-2 to TRBJ2-5; TRBD2 aligns across 9 bases. CDR3 size: 16 residues. V gave up 3 bases and J gave up 2 bases; unmatched junction bases: 7. Germline-derived CDR1 and CDR2 are SGHAT and FQNNGV.

This clone was counted only a few times. The CDR3 bases are TGCGCCAGCAGCCAAGATGGGTTAGCGCTCTACAATGAGCAGTTCTTC. This codes for CASSQDGLALYNEQFF. The V call is TRBV4-3, the J call TRBJ2-1, with TRBD2 as a possible D gene (5 bases). Germline V CDR1 and CDR2: LGHNA, YSLEER. V lost 0 bases to trimming and J lost 3 bases, with 12 bases between them. The CDR3 is made up of 16 amino acids.

The chain joins TRBV29-1 to TRBJ2-7, with D possibly TRBD1 on 6 matching bases. This CDR3 is built from 11 residues. Germline V gene sequence: CDR1 SQVTM, CDR2 ANQGSEA. Deletions cut 7 bases from V and 7 bases from J, with 14 bases between. CDR3 nucleotide sequence: TGCAGCGCCTTACAGGGATGGGAGCAGTACTTC. This sequence encodes CSALQGWEQYF.

The chain carries TRBV6-4 and TRBJ2-2; D perhaps matches TRBD2 (6 bases). Germline-derived CDR1 and CDR2 are MRHNA and SNTAGT. Trimming removed 9 bases at V and 4 bases at J, with 9 bases between. The CDR3 covers 12 residues. CDR3 in amino acids: CARRGGTGELFF. The CDR3 DNA reads as TGTGCCAGAAGGGGAGGCACCGGGGAGCTGTTTTTT.

The chain recombines TRBV5-1 with TRBJ2-1; 9 bases line up with TRBD2. The V gene's germline CDR1 is SGHRS and CDR2 YFSETQ. The trim removed 0 bases at V and 3 bases at J, leaving 1 base unmatched. The CDR3 covers 15 residues. The CDR3 here is CASSLERGDYNEQFF. CDR3 nucleotide sequence: TGCGCCAGCAGCTTGGAGCGGGGGGACTACAATGAGCAGTTCTTC.

The chain carries TRBV7-2 and TRBJ2-5; 9 bases align to TRBD1. The J call could be wrong; TRBJ2-7 is a better fit for the DNA end. Germline V CDR1 and CDR2: SGHTA, FQGNSA. CDR3 length equals 14 residues. CDR3 nucleotides: TGTGCCAGCAGCCCAGACAGGGGGTCCTACGAGCAGTACTTC. Protein sequence: CASSPDRGSYEQYF.

The rearrangement uses TRBV7-3 and TRBJ2-2; possibly TRBD2 for D (6 bases). V was pared by 2 bases and J by 7 bases, with 8 bases between. In germline, CDR1 is SGHTA, CDR2 FQGTGA. The CDR3 has 13 amino acids. The CDR3 sequence: CASSLGGFGELFF. Here the CDR3 DNA reads TGTGCCAGCAGCTTAGGGGGGTTCGGGGAGCTGTTTTTT. The entire variable domain, with the rest obtained from reference TRBV7-3 and TRBJ2-2, is as follows: GAGVSQTPSNKVTEKGKYVELRCDPISGHTALYWYRQSLGQGPEFLIYFQGTGAADDSGLPNDRFFAVRPEGSVSTLKIQRTERGDSAVYLCASSLGGFGELFFGEGSRLTVL.

This clone was detected once. The chain links TRBV5-1 to TRBJ1-1; 9 bases match TRBD1. The length of the CDR3 is 15 residues. CDR1 and CDR2 (germline): SGHRS, YFSETQ. With V trimmed by 4 bases and J by 3 bases, 7 bases remained unmatched. The DNA for the CDR3 is TGCGCCAGCAGCCGCGGGACAGGGTGGTACACTGAAGCTTTCTTT. It yields the protein CASSRGTGWYTEAFF.

The sample holds one count of this clone. The chain links TRBV18 to TRBJ2-1, with 7 bases identical to TRBD1. Germline V lookup: CDR1 KGHSH, CDR2 LQKENI. The CDR3 has 14 residues. The V segment lost 8 bases and the J segment 3 bases; nucleotides outside the gene matches: 7. CDR3 loop: CASHQQGYYNEQFF. CDR3 nucleotides: TGTGCCAGCCACCAACAGGGGTACTACAATGAGCAGTTCTTC. Complete variable domain (other parts from reference TRBV18 and TRBJ2-1): NAGVMQNPRHLVRRRGQEARLRCSPMKGHSHVYWYRQLPEEGLKFMVYLQKENIIDESGMPKERFSAEFPKEGPSILRIQQVVRGDSAAYFCASHQQGYYNEQFFGPGTRLTVL.

This chain links TRBV5-1 with TRBJ2-5; TRBD2 agrees at 10 bases. CDR1 is SGHRS, CDR2 YFSETQ, per germline. The CDR3 extends over 17 amino acids. The trim removed 4 bases at V and 4 bases at J, leaving 13 bases unmatched. CDR3 sequence (DNA): TGCGCCAGCAGCCTAACATCTTCGGCTAGCGGGGGAGAGACCCAGTACTTC. It specifies CASSLTSSASGGETQYF.

This clone has only a few counts. V is TRBV5-1 and J is TRBJ2-7; D perhaps matches TRBD2 (5 bases). The germline V and J ends were trimmed by 4 bases and 4 bases, with 12 bases remaining between them. The germline V gene encodes CDR1 SGHRS and CDR2 YFSETQ. The CDR3 has 13 residues. The CDR3 is CASSREFRYEQYF. The CDR3 DNA follows: TGCGCCAGCAGCAGGGAGTTTAGGTACGAGCAGTACTTC. The complete variable domain, with remaining parts taken from reference TRBV5-1 and TRBJ2-7, reads KAGVTQTPRYLIKTRGQQVTLSCSPISGHRSVSWYQQTPGQGLQFLFEYFSETQRNKGNFPGRFSGRQFSNSRSEMNVSTLELGDSALYLCASSREFRYEQYFGPGTRLTVT.

This chain joins TRBV2 and TRBJ2-5; 11 bases line up with TRBD1. The J call is uncertain, as TRBJ2-7 better fits the DNA end. In germline, CDR1 is SNHLY, CDR2 FYNNEI. The CDR3 contains 14 residues. CDR3 DNA sequence: TGTGCCACCTGTCGGGACAGGGGGAACTACGAGCAGTACTTC. It translates to CATCRDRGNYEQYF.

The rearrangement joins TRBV25-1 to TRBJ2-7; D is unresolved. Germline V CDR1 and CDR2: MGHDK, SYGVNS. This CDR3 comprises 14 residues. Trimming removed 0 bases from V and 3 bases from J, with 9 bases in between. The CDR3 loop reads CASSEYGGYYEQYF. The DNA for the CDR3 is TGTGCCAGCAGTGAATATGGCGGTTACTACGAGCAGTACTTC.

The chain employs TRBV29-1 and TRBJ2-5; TRBD1 aligns across 8 bases. V lost 3 bases to trimming and J lost 5 bases; unmatched junction nucleotides: 8. Per the germline V gene, CDR1 is SQVTM and CDR2 is ANQGSEA. The CDR3 spans 14 residues. The DNA for the CDR3 is TGCAGCGTTGAGGGGACAGGAGGAGTTGAGACCCAGTACTTC. It is translated as CSVEGTGGVETQYF.

This clone was observed a few times. The chain has TRBV7-9 and TRBJ2-7; D gene unclear. The germline V gene encodes CDR1 SEHNR and CDR2 FQNEAQ (reference sequence). The CDR3 totals 11 residues. With 3 bases removed from V and 7 bases from J, the gap between germline ends came to 7 bases. CDR3 sequence: CASSFNLEQYF. For the CDR3, the DNA is TGTGCCAGCAGCTTTAACTTGGAGCAGTACTTC.

The chain joins TRBV4-3 to TRBJ2-3; TRBD2 is a possible D gene (5 bases). The ends were cut back, 1 base at V and 3 bases at J, with 14 bases in the middle. There are 16 residues in the CDR3. CDR1 and CDR2 (germline): LGHNA, YSLEER. The CDR3 here is CASSQGQLAGTDTQYF. The CDR3 DNA reads TGCGCCAGCAGCCAAGGTCAGCTAGCAGGAACAGATACGCAGTATTTT.

The J gene is TRBJ2-3, the V gene TRBV4-1; the D gene is possibly TRBD2 (5 bases). CDR3 size: 14 residues. The germline gives CDR1 MGHRA, CDR2 YSYEKL. Trimming shortened V by 3 bases and J by 6 bases, and 13 bases separated the two germline ends. The CDR3 DNA is TGCGCCAGCAGCCAGCGAGCGGCCGGGGATACGCAGTATTTT. Protein product: CASSQRAAGDTQYF.